This T cell receptor (beta chain) was found in a study of CD8+CD57+ T cells in acquired aplastic anemia. At the level of the study: On average, sorted CD4+ and CD8+ cells gave 3.2 ug of DNA. Read counts for CD4+ cells (from healthy donors) averaged about 11 million.

Study-wide points: Patients and controls had in common 25 to 30 CD8+ CDR3 sequences. No significant patient-versus-control difference appeared in CD8+ Simpson's diversity.

With regard to this clonotype: Its antigen is still unknown.

Both TCR beta VDJ combination and CDR3 sequence profiling were carried out. Genomic DNA was the template for this profiling. From the reads, TCRdb called clonotypes with MiXCR, one entry per CDR3 protein. The top ten hold approximately 1.2% of the sample, which has 200,000 to 250,000 distinct CDR3 sequences, approximately 35% seen once. This clonotype was obtained from a human donor in good health, serving as a control. The sequenced sample was sorted CD4+, CD8+, or CD8+CD57+ T cells (not recorded which) from PBMCs.

The CDR3 DNA reads TGTGCCAGCAGCGTTTCGCGGGGGACCCCAACAGATACGCAGTATTTT. Translation: CASSVSRGTPTDTQYF. The chain uses TRBV12-3 or TRBV12-4 and TRBJ2-3; 7 nucleotides line up with TRBD2. This CDR3 spans 16 amino acids. V lost 6 bases, J lost 3 bases, and 12 bases stayed unmatched.